Only a few counts were recorded for the clone carrying this T cell receptor (beta chain). The CDR3 has 15 amino acids. The V end lost 1 base, the J end lost 5 bases, and 14 bases lay between the germline ends. Germline loops: CDR1 MNHEY, CDR2 SVGAGI. The sorted Tregs were CD4+CD25+CD127-/low cells. TCRdb re-analysed the 5' RACE reads in MiXCR, keeping a single row per CDR3 protein. The sample shows about 10,000 distinct CDR3 sequences, roughly half of them seen only once. The chain links TRBV6-5 to TRBJ1-1; a possible D gene is TRBD1 (5 bases). Sequencing was carried out using Tregs sorted from a lymph node. The origin of this receptor is a female donor with breast cancer. CDR3 protein: CASSYWGRGGTEAFF. As DNA, the CDR3 is TGTGCCAGCAGTTACTGGGGTAGGGGAGGTACTGAAGCTTTCTTT.